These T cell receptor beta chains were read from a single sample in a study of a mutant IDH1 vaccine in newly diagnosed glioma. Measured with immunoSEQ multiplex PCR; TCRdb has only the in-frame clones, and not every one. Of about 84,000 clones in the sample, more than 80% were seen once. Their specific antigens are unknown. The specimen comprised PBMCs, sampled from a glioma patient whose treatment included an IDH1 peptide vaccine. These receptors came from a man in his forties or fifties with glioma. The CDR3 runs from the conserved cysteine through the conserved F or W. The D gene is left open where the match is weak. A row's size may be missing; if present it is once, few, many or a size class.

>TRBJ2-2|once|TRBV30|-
TGTGCCTGGACCGGACAAAACACCGGGGAGCTGTTTTTT
CAWTGQNTGELFF
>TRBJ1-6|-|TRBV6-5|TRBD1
TGTGCCAGCAGTTCGACAGGGGCCAATTCACCCCTCCACTTT
CASSSTGANSPLHF
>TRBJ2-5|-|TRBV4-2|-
TGTGCCAGCAGCCAAGATGGGGGGGCCGGAGAGACCCAGTACTTC
CASSQDGGAGETQYF
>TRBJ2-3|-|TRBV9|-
TGTGCCAGCAACCCTGGGACCACAGATACGCAGTATTTT
CASNPGTTDTQYF
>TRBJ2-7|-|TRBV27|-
TGTGCCAGCAGTTTATCTGGCTCGTTCTCCTACGAGCAGTACTTC
CASSLSGSFSYEQYF
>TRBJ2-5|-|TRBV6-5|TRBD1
TGTGCCAGCAGTTCCGGGCAGGGGGTAGAGACCCAGTACTTC
CASSSGQGVETQYF
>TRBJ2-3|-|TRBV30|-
TGTGCCTGGAGTAAGCTCTCGGGGCGGCAGTACACAGATACGCAGTATTTT
CAWSKLSGRQYTDTQYF
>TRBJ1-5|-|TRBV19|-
TGTGCCAGTACCCCTTGGGGGGCATTCGGCAATCAGCCCCAGCATTTT
CASTPWGAFGNQPQHF
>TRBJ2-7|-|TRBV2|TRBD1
TGTGCCAGCAGTGAACCGACAGGGGGCGACCCCTACGAGCAGTACTTC
CASSEPTGGDPYEQYF
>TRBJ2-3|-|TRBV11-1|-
TGTGCCAGCAGCCTCCGGGACGGATCTAGCTTACCTCGCACAGATACGCAGTATTTT
CASSLRDGSSLPRTDTQYF
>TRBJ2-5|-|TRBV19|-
TGTGCCAGTAGGTCACAGGGTGGAGAGACCCAGTACTTC
CASRSQGGETQYF
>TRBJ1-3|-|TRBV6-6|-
TGTGCCAGCAGTTACCTGGGGGGTCTCGGTGGAAACACCATATATTTT
CASSYLGGLGGNTIYF
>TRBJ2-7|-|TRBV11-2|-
TGTGCCAGCAGCTTGCTGACTGTCAGGGGTGGCTACGAGCAGTACTTC
CASSLLTVRGGYEQYF
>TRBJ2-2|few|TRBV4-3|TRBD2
TGCGCCAGCAGCCAAGTTCCTAGCGGGAGTGCCGGGGAGCTGTTTTTT
CASSQVPSGSAGELFF
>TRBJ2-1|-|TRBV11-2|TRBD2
TGTGCCAGCAGAGCTATAGCGGGAGTAGACAATGAGCAGTTCTTC
CASRAIAGVDNEQFF
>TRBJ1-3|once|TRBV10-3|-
TGTGCCATTACACAGAGAACAGGTACAGCCTCTGGAAACACCATATATTTT
CAITQRTGTASGNTIYF
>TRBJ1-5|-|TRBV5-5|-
TGTGCCAGCAGTTACGGACGGTTCAGGGGCAATCAGCCCCAGCATTTT
CASSYGRFRGNQPQHF
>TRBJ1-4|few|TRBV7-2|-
TGTGCCAGCAGCCTCTCGGTCCGGGGTGAAAAACTGTTTTTT
CASSLSVRGEKLFF
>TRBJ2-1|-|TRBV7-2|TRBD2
TGTGCCAGCAGCTTAATTTTAGCGGGGTTATCCTACAATGAGCAGTTCTTC
CASSLILAGLSYNEQFF
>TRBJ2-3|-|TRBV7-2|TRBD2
TGTGCCAGCAGCTTTGCCGGGACTACCTCCACAGATACGCAGTATTTT
CASSFAGTTSTDTQYF
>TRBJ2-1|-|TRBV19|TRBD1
TGTGCCAGTCAGGGACAGGGATACAATGAGCAGTTCTTC
CASQGQGYNEQFF
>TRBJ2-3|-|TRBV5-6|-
TGTGCCAGCAGCTGGGCTGGGGCCCGAGATACGCAGTATTTT
CASSWAGARDTQYF
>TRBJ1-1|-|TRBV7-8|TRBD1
TGTGCCAGCAGCTTGCCGGGACAGGGGGTTTGGACTGAAGCTTTCTTT
CASSLPGQGVWTEAFF
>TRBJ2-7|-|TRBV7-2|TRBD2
TGTGCCAGCAGCACCGGGACTAGCGGGAGAGCCTACGAGCAGTACTTC
CASSTGTSGRAYEQYF